Below are 11 T cell receptor beta chains sequenced from a single sample in a study of blood T cells in healthy people across ages. PCR was performed a second time for 7 to 11 cycles using a sample-barcoded 5' primer and a J-beta primer mix. TCRdb re-analysed the 5' RACE reads in MiXCR, keeping a single row per CDR3 protein. Seen here are about 1.4 million distinct CDR3 sequences, 59% observed once, and the top ten hold 5.5% to 8%. Specimen: blood. The source of these receptors is a young man in good health.

The V and J genes are TRBV29-1 and TRBJ2-5; the D is unclear. The length of the CDR3 is 13 residues. V lost 4 bases to trimming and J lost 5 bases, with 14 bases between them. Per germline, CDR1 SQVTM and CDR2 ANQGSEA. CDR3 coding DNA: TGCAGCGTTGCACGGGTGTTGACGGAGACCCAGTACTTC. Translating it yields CSVARVLTETQYF.

CDR3 amino acids: CASSPRTTASTDTQYF. CDR3 nucleotides: TGTGCCAGCAGCCCAAGGACTACGGCGAGCACAGATACGCAGTATTTT. V gene TRBV11-3 combines with J gene TRBJ2-3, with D perhaps matching TRBD2 (6 bases). V was shortened by 5 bases and J by 0 bases, with 15 bases between the two germline ends. Germline V lookup: CDR1 SGHNT, CDR2 YENEEA. This CDR3 has 16 residues.

In its sample, this clonotype was seen a few times. The CDR3 reads CASSPQTGTAGEQFF. CDR3 DNA sequence: TGCGCCAGCAGCCCCCAAACGGGGACAGCAGGAGAGCAGTTCTTC. The chain uses TRBV5-1 and TRBJ2-1, with 7 bases lining up with TRBD1. This CDR3 contains 15 residues. Losses at the gene ends were 4 bases for V and 10 bases for J; bases not matched to a gene: 14. The germline V gene has CDR1 SGHRS and CDR2 YFSETQ.

This chain connects TRBV20-1 to TRBJ2-7, with 13 bases that match TRBD2. V dropped 3 bases and J dropped 2; count of bases not matched to a gene: 7. Germline CDR1 reads DFQATT; CDR2 reads SNEGSKA (reference sequence). The CDR3 runs 16 residues. CDR3 DNA sequence: TGCAGTGCTAGCACTAGCGGGAGGGCCAAAGCCTACGAGCAGTACTTC. It encodes CSASTSGRAKAYEQYF.

This clonotype was seen only a few times. J is TRBJ2-1 and V is TRBV29-1; 11 nucleotides line up with TRBD2. In germline, CDR1 is SQVTM, CDR2 ANQGSEA. V was pared by 7 bases and J by 3 bases, with 2 bases of the junction left unmatched. This CDR3 region has 13 residues. CDR3 sequence reads: CSEGLADYNEQFF. DNA for the CDR3: TGCAGCGAGGGACTAGCGGACTACAATGAGCAGTTCTTC.

The table lists this clonotype with a few counts. The gene calls are TRBV7-2 and TRBJ2-3, with 13 bases identical to TRBD2. The J segment lost 4 bases and the V segment lost 5 bases, leaving 6 bases of the junction unmatched. Germline CDR1 SGHTA, CDR2 FQGNSA. The CDR3 runs 16 residues. The CDR3 sequence is CASSPGLAGVSDTQYF. The CDR3 DNA follows: TGTGCCAGCAGCCCCGGACTAGCGGGGGTTTCAGATACGCAGTATTTT.

This chain connects TRBV4-1 to TRBJ2-1; D may be TRBD2 (5 bases). Germline values: CDR1 MGHRA, CDR2 YSYEKL. The V end was cut by 1 base, the J end by 7 bases, with 11 bases between. The CDR3 is 14 amino acids. The CDR3 sequence is CASSQAGSGNEQFF. CDR3 nucleotides: TGCGCCAGCAGCCAAGCGGGTTCGGGGAATGAGCAGTTCTTC.

This sequence joins TRBV12-3 or TRBV12-4 and TRBJ2-7, with a tentative D call TRBD1 (5 bases). The CDR3 covers 15 residues. The germline V and J ends were trimmed by 7 bases and 0 bases, with 16 bases remaining between them. The CDR3 coding sequence is TGTGCCAGCACCCAACTCTCAGGGTCCTCCTACGAGCAGTACTTC. It encodes CASTQLSGSSYEQYF.

CDR3 region: CSVAVSGGADEQFF. CDR3 sequence (DNA): TGCAGCGTTGCGGTTAGCGGGGGGGCCGATGAGCAGTTCTTC. The V gene is TRBV29-1, the J gene TRBJ2-1; 11 bases are shared with TRBD2. Germline V CDR1 and CDR2: SQVTM, ANQGSEA. Germline trimming cut 4 bases from V and 8 bases from J; bases unmatched to any gene: 7. This CDR3 is 14 amino acids long.

The rearrangement links TRBV4-2 to TRBJ2-1; D possibly matches TRBD1 or TRBD2 (6 bases each). Germline-derived CDR1 and CDR2 are LGHNA and YNFKEQ. V was cut by 7 bases and J by 7 bases, with 17 bases left in between. This CDR3 is 14 amino acids long. The DNA of the CDR3 is TGTGCCAGCACCCAGATAGGAGGGGGAAATGAGCAGTTCTTC. Its protein is CASTQIGGGNEQFF.

The sample holds a few counts of this clonotype. The CDR3 loop is CASRSGQVEFYGYTF. Here the CDR3 DNA reads TGTGCCAGCCGCTCGGGACAGGTGGAATTCTATGGCTACACCTTC. The gene calls are TRBV27 and TRBJ1-2; the match to TRBD1 covers 8 bases. Germline CDR1 is MNHEY and CDR2 is SMNVEV (reference sequence). The CDR3 is made up of 15 amino acids. The J segment lost 4 bases and the V segment lost 8 bases, leaving 12 bases of the junction unmatched.